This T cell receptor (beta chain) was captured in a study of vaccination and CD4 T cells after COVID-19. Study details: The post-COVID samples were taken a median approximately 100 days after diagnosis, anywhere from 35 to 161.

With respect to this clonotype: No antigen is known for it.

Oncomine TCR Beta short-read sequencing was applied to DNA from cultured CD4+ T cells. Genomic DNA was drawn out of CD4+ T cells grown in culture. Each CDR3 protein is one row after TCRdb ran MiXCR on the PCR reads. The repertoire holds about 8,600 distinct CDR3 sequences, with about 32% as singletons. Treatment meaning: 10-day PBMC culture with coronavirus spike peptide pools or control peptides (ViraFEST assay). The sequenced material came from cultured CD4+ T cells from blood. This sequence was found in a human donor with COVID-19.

The CDR3 nucleotides read TGTGCCAGCAAATATTCGGGGGGGTCCGGGGAGCTGTTTTTT. This gives the protein CASKYSGGSGELFF. The genes are TRBV6-1 and TRBJ2-2; 8 nucleotides agree with TRBD2. CDR3 size: 14 residues. The junction had 7 bases not matched to a gene; V was cut back by 7 bases and J by 6 bases. In germline, CDR1 is MNHNS, CDR2 SASEGT.